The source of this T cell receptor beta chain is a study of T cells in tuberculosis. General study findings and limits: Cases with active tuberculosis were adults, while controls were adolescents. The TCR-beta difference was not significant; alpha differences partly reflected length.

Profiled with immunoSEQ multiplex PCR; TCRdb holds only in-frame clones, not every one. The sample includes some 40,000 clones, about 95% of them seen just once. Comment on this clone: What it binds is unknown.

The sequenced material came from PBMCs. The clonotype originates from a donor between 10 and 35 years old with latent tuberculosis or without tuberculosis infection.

The CDR3 protein is CASSIQGSYEQYF. Here the CDR3 DNA reads TGTGCCAGTAGTATTCAGGGGAGCTACGAGCAGTACTTC. V gene TRBV19 combines with J gene TRBJ2-7; a possible D gene is TRBD1 (6 bases). The germline V gene encodes CDR1 LNHDA and CDR2 SQIVND (reference sequence). V was shortened by 3 bases and J by 3 bases, with 9 bases between the two germline ends. The CDR3 loop spans 13 amino acids.